This TCR beta chain was sequenced during a study of OX40 agonist ivuxolimab in advanced cancers. Study observations and caveats: No antigen was identified for the clonally expanded peripheral T cells.

Assay used: immunoSEQ multiplex PCR; TCRdb lists only in-frame clones, some missing. The table includes about 40,000 clones, roughly 88% detected once. Drawing of blood for sampling happened at baseline, at cycle 4 day 1, and at cycle 7 day 1. Concerning this clone itself: As yet, its antigen is unknown.

The V gene's germline CDR1 is LNHDA and CDR2 SQIVND (reference sequence). The CDR3 consists of 17 residues. V lost 7 bases to trimming and J lost 5 bases; unmatched junction nucleotides: 15. The chain links TRBV19 to TRBJ1-5; 9 bases match TRBD1. This TCR derives from an adult with an advanced solid tumor such as melanoma, head and neck, liver or kidney cancer. Here the sequenced sample was CD4+ or CD8+ T cells sorted from blood, taken in a trial of the OX40 agonist ivuxolimab. The CDR3 is CASTHRRDRAWYQPQHF. DNA of the CDR3: TGTGCCAGTACCCACCGCCGGGACAGGGCGTGGTATCAGCCCCAGCATTTT.